A selection of T cell receptor beta chains follows, all from one sample in a study of cytomegalovirus exposure and HLA in healthy donors. Repertoires were generated with immunoSEQ multiplex PCR, while TCRdb's copy carries only in-frame clones and drops some. This repertoire shows about 150,000 clones, about 85% found once; its top ten account for around 2%. Material: PBMCs. These receptor sequences come from a woman aged 18-29 years in good health and CMV-seronegative. CDR3s include the opening cysteine and the closing phenylalanine or tryptophan. A D gene is named only where the DNA matches it firmly.

CDR3aa	CDR3nt	len	j_gene	d_gene	v_gene
CASSGGTGGYEQYF	TGTGCCAGCAGCGGCGGGACAGGGGGGTACGAGCAGTACTTC	14	TRBJ2-7	TRBD1	TRBV13
CASSPGLAGSSYEQYF	TGTGCCAGCAGCCCAGGACTAGCGGGAAGCTCCTACGAGCAGTACTTC	16	TRBJ2-7	TRBD2	TRBV11-2
CASRGTGNTEAFF	TGTGCCAGCAGGGGCACAGGGAACACTGAAGCTTTCTTT	13	TRBJ1-1	-	TRBV28
CASSLPGTGGDRHGYTF	TGCGCCAGCAGCCTCCCGGGGACAGGGGGCGATCGACATGGCTACACCTTC	17	TRBJ1-2	TRBD1	TRBV5-1
CASSGAPTGSYNEQFF	TGTGCCAGCAGCGGGGCGCCCACCGGCTCCTACAATGAGCAGTTCTTC	16	TRBJ2-1	-	TRBV9
CASSLRQGANYGYTF	TGCGCCAGCAGCTTGAGACAGGGGGCGAACTATGGCTACACCTTC	15	TRBJ1-2	TRBD1	TRBV5-1
CASSPQIAAGELFF	TGTGCCAGCAGCCCGCAGATAGCGGCCGGGGAGCTGTTTTTT	14	TRBJ2-2	-	TRBV11-2
CAWSGDLYNSPLHF	TGTGCCTGGAGTGGGGACTTGTATAATTCACCCCTCCACTTT	14	TRBJ1-6	-	TRBV30
CASSRLREQGAGTGELFF	TGTGCCAGCTCGCGCCTCCGGGAACAGGGGGCGGGCACCGGGGAGCTGTTTTTT	18	TRBJ2-2	TRBD1	TRBV18
CASSLVASGTYEQYF	TGTGCCAGCAGCTTGGTGGCTAGCGGAACCTACGAGCAGTACTTC	15	TRBJ2-7	TRBD2	TRBV5-4
CASSLVPGASYEQYF	TGCGCCAGCAGCTTGGTCCCAGGGGCCTCCTACGAGCAGTACTTC	15	TRBJ2-7	-	TRBV5-1
CASSYSLGGETQYF	TGTGCCAGCAGTTACTCGCTCGGGGGGGAGACCCAGTACTTC	14	TRBJ2-5	TRBD2	TRBV6-6